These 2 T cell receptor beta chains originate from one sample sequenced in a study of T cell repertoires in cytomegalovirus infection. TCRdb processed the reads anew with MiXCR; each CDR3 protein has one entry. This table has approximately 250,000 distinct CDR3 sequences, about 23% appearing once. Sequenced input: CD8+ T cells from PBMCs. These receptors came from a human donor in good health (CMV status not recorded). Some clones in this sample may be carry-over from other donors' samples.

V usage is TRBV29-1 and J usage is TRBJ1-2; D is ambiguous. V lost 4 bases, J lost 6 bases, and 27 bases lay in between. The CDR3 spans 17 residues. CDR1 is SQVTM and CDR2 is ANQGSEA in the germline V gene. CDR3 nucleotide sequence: TGCAGCGTTGGTTGGCCCAGACCTGGTCCTCACACAGATGGCTACACCTTC. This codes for CSVGWPRPGPHTDGYTF.

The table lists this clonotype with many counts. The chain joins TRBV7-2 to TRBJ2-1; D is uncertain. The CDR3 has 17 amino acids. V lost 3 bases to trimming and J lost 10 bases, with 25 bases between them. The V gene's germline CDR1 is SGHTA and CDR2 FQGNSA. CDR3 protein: CASSFSVQDRPLKEQFF. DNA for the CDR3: TGTGCCAGCAGCTTCAGCGTGCAGGACCGCCCCCTCAAGGAGCAGTTCTTC.